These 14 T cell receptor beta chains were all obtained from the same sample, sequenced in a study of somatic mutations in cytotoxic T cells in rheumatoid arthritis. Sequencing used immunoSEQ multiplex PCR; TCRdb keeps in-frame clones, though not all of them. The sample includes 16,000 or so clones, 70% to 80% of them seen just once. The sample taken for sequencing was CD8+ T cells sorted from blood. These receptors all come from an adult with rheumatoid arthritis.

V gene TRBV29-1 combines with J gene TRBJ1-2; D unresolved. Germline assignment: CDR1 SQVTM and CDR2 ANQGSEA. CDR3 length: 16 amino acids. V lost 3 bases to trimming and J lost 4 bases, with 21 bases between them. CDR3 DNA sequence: TGCAGCGTTGAGTATATTGGCGTACAGCAGAGCTATGGCTACACCTTC. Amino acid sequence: CSVEYIGVQQSYGYTF. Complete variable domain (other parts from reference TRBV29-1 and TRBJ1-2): SAVISQKPSRDICQRGTSLTIQCQVDSQVTMMFWYRQQPGQSLTLIATANQGSEATYESGFVIDKFPISRPNLTFSTLTVSNMSPEDSSIYLCSVEYIGVQQSYGYTFGSGTRLTVV.

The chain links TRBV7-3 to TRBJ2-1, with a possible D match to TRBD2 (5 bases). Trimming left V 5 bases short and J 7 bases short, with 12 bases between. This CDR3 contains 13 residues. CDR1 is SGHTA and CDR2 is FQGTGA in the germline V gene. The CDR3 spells CASSPEGWNEQFF. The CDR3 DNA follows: TGTGCCAGCAGCCCCGAGGGATGGAATGAGCAGTTCTTC.

CDR3 coding DNA: TGTGCCAGCAGCGGGGTCGGCCCATCCTACAATGAGCAGTTCTTC. It is translated as CASSGVGPSYNEQFF. This chain uses TRBV7-9 with TRBJ2-1, with unresolved D. The CDR3 covers 15 residues. V gave up 5 bases and J gave up 1 base, with 12 bases separating them. The germline V gene encodes CDR1 SEHNR and CDR2 FQNEAQ (reference sequence).

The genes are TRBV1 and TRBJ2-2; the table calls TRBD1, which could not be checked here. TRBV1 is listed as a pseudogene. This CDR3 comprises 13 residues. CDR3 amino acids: CTSSQRGTGELFF. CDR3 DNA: TGCACCAGCAGCCAGAGGGGGACCGGGGAGCTGTTTTTT.

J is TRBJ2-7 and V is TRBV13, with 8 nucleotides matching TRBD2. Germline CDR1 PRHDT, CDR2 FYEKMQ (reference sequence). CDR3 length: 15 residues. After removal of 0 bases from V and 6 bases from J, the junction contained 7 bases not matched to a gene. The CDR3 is CASSLGRGTRPEQYF. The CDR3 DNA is TGTGCCAGCAGCTTAGGTCGCGGGACTAGACCCGAGCAGTACTTC. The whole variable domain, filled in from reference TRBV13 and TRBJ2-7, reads AAGVIQSPRHLIKEKRETATLKCYPIPRHDTVYWYQQGPGQDPQFLISFYEKMQSDKGSIPDRFSAQQFSDYHSELNMSSLELGDSALYFCASSLGRGTRPEQYFGPGTRLTVT.

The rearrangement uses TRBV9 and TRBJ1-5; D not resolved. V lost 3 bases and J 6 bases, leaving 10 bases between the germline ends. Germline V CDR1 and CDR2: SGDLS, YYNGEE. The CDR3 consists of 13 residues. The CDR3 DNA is TGTGCCAGCAGCGACTCCGTCGGTCAGCCCCAGCATTTT. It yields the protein CASSDSVGQPQHF.

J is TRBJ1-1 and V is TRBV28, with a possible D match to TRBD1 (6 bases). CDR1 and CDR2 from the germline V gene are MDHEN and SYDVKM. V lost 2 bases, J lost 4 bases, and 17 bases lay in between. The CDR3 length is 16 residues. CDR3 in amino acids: CASSLTGALERTEAFF. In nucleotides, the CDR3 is TGTGCCAGCAGTTTAACGGGGGCTCTTGAACGCACTGAAGCTTTCTTT.

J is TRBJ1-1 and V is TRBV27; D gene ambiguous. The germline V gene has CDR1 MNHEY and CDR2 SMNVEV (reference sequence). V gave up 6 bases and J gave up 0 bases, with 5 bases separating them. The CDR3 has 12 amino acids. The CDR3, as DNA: TGTGCCAGCAGAGGAGTGAACACTGAAGCTTTCTTT. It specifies CASRGVNTEAFF.

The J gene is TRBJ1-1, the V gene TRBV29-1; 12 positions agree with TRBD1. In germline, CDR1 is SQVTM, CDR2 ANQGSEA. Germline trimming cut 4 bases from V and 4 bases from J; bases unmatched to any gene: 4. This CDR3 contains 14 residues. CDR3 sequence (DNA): TGCAGCGTTGTCGGGACAGGGGGCGGCACTGAAGCTTTCTTT. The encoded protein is CSVVGTGGGTEAFF. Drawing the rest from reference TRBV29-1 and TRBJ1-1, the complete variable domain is SAVISQKPSRDICQRGTSLTIQCQVDSQVTMMFWYRQQPGQSLTLIATANQGSEATYESGFVIDKFPISRPNLTFSTLTVSNMSPEDSSIYLCSVVGTGGGTEAFFGQGTRLTVV.

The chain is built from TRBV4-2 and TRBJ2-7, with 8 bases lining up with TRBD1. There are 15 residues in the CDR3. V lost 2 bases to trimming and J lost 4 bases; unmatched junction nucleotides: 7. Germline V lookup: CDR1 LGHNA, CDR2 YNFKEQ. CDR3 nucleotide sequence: TGTGCCAGCAGCCAATCCGAACAGGGGGATTACGAGCAGTACTTC. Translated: CASSQSEQGDYEQYF.

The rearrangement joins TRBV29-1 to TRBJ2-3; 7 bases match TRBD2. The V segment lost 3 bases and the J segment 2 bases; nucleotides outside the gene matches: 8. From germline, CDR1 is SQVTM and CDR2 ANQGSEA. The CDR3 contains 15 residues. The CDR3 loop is CSVDDPSGPTDTQYF. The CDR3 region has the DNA TGCAGCGTTGACGACCCTAGCGGTCCCACAGATACGCAGTATTTT.

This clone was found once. In DNA form, the CDR3 reads TGTGCCAGCAGCTTCTCGAAGGGCTCCGGGGGCTACACCTTC. Translated, it gives CASSFSKGSGGYTF. The chain uses TRBV9 and TRBJ1-2, with unresolved D. CDR1 and CDR2 (germline): SGDLS, YYNGEE. V was clipped by 4 bases and J by 8 bases, with 18 bases between them. This CDR3 has 14 amino acids. Looking up the rest from reference TRBV9 and TRBJ1-2 gives the full variable domain: DSGVTQTPKHLITATGQRVTLRCSPRSGDLSVYWYQQSLDQGLQFLIQYYNGEERAKGNILERFSAQQFPDLHSELNLSSLELGDSALYFCASSFSKGSGGYTFGSGTRLTVV.

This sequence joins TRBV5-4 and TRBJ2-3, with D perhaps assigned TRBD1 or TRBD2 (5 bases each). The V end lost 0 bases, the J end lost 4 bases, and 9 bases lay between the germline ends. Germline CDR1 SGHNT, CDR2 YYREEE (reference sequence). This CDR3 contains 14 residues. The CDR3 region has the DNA TGTGCCAGCAGCTTGGTAGGGGACCCAGATACGCAGTATTTT. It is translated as CASSLVGDPDTQYF.

The CDR3 reads CARDVWDPGNTIYF. CDR3 sequence (DNA): TGCGCCAGGGACGTTTGGGACCCTGGAAACACCATATATTTT. V gene TRBV23-1 combines with J gene TRBJ1-3, with D tentatively TRBD1 (5 bases). TRBV23-1 falls under the ORF class, with uncertain function. V shed 9 bases and J shed 2 bases, with 14 bases lying between them. This CDR3 contains 14 residues.